This passage covers 16 T cell receptor beta chains from one sample sequenced in a study of cytomegalovirus exposure and HLA in healthy donors. The primer mix had 60 Vbeta and 13 Jbeta primers. The table came from immunoSEQ multiplex PCR; TCRdb's copy has only in-frame clones and leaves some out. This repertoire shows more than 75,000 clones, about 68% found once; its top ten account for approximately 9%. Sequenced: PBMCs. Receptors originate from a man in his forties in good health and CMV-seropositive.

V usage is TRBV19 and J usage is TRBJ2-7; possible D gene TRBD1, 5 bases. Germline V gene sequence: CDR1 LNHDA, CDR2 SQIVND (reference sequence). Trimming cost V 2 bases and J 5 bases, with 10 bases left between them. The CDR3 loop spans 13 amino acids. The CDR3 DNA reads as TGTGCCAGTAGTATATCTGGGGCTGACGAGCAGTACTTC. Its protein is CASSISGADEQYF.

The V call is TRBV19, the J call TRBJ1-5, with a possible D match to TRBD1 (5 bases). The CDR3 runs 16 residues. Germline CDR1 and CDR2: LNHDA and SQIVND (reference sequence). Trimming pared 5 bases from V and 9 bases from J, leaving 23 bases between. In DNA form, the CDR3 reads TGTGCCAGTAGTGGGCCGGGTCAGGGAACTCAGTCGCCCCAGCATTTT. It codes for CASSGPGQGTQSPQHF.

The J gene is TRBJ1-2, the V gene TRBV7-9; a weak D match, TRBD1 (6 bases). The CDR3 covers 16 residues. Trimming cost V 5 bases and J 4 bases, with 20 bases left between them. The germline gives CDR1 SEHNR, CDR2 FQNEAQ (reference sequence). The CDR3 DNA reads TGTGCCAGCAGCCCCATTGACCGGACAGAACCCTATGGCTACACCTTC. Translated: CASSPIDRTEPYGYTF.

This chain joins TRBV5-4 and TRBJ2-2; 10 bases map to TRBD1. Germline trimming cut 4 bases from V and 8 bases from J; bases unmatched to any gene: 8. The CDR3 sequence is 15 residues long. Per germline, CDR1 SGHNT and CDR2 YYREEE (reference sequence). DNA of the CDR3: TGTGCCAGCAGCCCCAGACAGGGGGCGACGGGGGAGCTGTTTTTT. Its translation: CASSPRQGATGELFF.

This sequence joins TRBV5-6 and TRBJ2-7; a possible D gene is TRBD2 (6 bases). The CDR3 sequence is 15 residues long. Germline assignment: CDR1 SGHDT and CDR2 YYEEEE. V dropped 4 bases and J dropped 0 bases, with 14 bases sitting between them. The CDR3: CASSGYTSFSYEQYF. The CDR3 DNA reads as TGTGCCAGCAGCGGCTACACTAGCTTCTCCTACGAGCAGTACTTC.

The genes are TRBV11-2 and TRBJ2-7; perhaps TRBD1 as D (5 bases). The CDR3 has 12 residues. The V gene lost 4 bases and the J gene lost 3 bases, with 7 bases spanning the gap. Germline lookup yields CDR1 SGHAT and CDR2 FQNNGV. The chain's CDR3 is CASSYQGYEQYF. The CDR3 DNA reads as TGTGCCAGCAGCTACCAGGGCTACGAGCAGTACTTC.

A note on this clone: Because the CDR3 is missing its conserved closing phenylalanine or tryptophan, this is likely a read error. The rearrangement links TRBV6-1 to TRBJ1-2; 11 bases map to TRBD1. V was pared by 5 bases and J by 8 bases, with 4 bases of the junction left unmatched. The CDR3 is 13 residues long. In germline, CDR1 is MNHNS, CDR2 SASEGT. The CDR3 reads CASSPRTGGGYTS. The CDR3 nucleotides read TGTGCCAGCAGTCCCCGGACAGGGGGCGGCTACACCTCC.

V gene TRBV5-1 combines with J gene TRBJ2-6, with D possibly matching TRBD2 (7 bases). V lost 3 bases to trimming and J lost 0 bases, with 13 bases between them. Germline loops: CDR1 SGHRS, CDR2 YFSETQ. The CDR3 extends over 17 amino acids. CDR3 nucleotide sequence: TGCGCCAGCAGCTGGGGGGGCTTAAGCTCTGGGGCCAACGTCCTGACTTTC. Its translation: CASSWGGLSSGANVLTF.

Only one count was recorded for this clone. The chain couples TRBV28 to TRBJ2-7; D call uncertain. Looked up from germline, CDR1 is MDHEN and CDR2 is SYDVKM. The CDR3 loop spans 11 amino acids. V was pared by 6 bases and J by 7 bases, with 10 bases between. The CDR3 nucleotides are TGTGCCAGCAGGAACCCGAGGGAGCAGTACTTC. It translates to CASRNPREQYF.

The chain is built from TRBV6-4 and TRBJ2-1; D is possibly TRBD1 (6 bases). The CDR3 is 14 residues long. V was pared by 2 bases and J by 5 bases, with 10 bases between. Germline assignment: CDR1 MRHNA and CDR2 SNTAGT. The CDR3 coding sequence is TGTGCCAGCAGTGACGGCCAGGGGAACAATGAGCAGTTCTTC. Translating gives CASSDGQGNNEQFF.

This chain joins TRBV6-4 and TRBJ2-3; 10 bases match TRBD2. Germline values: CDR1 MRHNA, CDR2 SNTAGT. The V gene end was trimmed by 1 base and the J gene end by 3 bases; junction bases not matched to a gene: 1. This CDR3 spans 15 amino acids. This chain's CDR3 is CASSDWGLATDTQYF. As DNA, the CDR3 is TGTGCCAGCAGTGACTGGGGACTAGCGACAGATACGCAGTATTTT.

A single count supports this clone. The chain carries TRBV18 and TRBJ1-5; TRBD1 matches 8 bases. Trimming cost V 2 bases and J 5 bases; bases outside gene matches: 2. This CDR3 region has 14 residues. CDR1 KGHSH and CDR2 LQKENI come from the germline V gene. Written as DNA, the CDR3 is TGTGCCAGCTCACCAATGGACAGGGATCAGCCCCAGCATTTT. Translated: CASSPMDRDQPQHF.

V gene TRBV4-1 combines with J gene TRBJ2-1; TRBD2 aligns across 11 bases. CDR3 length: 15 amino acids. Per germline, CDR1 MGHRA and CDR2 YSYEKL. With 1 base clipped from V and 6 bases from J, the junction kept 2 bases outside the gene matches. CDR3 sequence reads: CASSQGLAGLNEQFF. Written as DNA, the CDR3 is TGCGCCAGCAGCCAAGGACTAGCGGGACTCAATGAGCAGTTCTTC.

The chain links TRBV5-1 to TRBJ2-7, with D uncertain. Trimming removed 5 bases from V and 0 bases from J, with 12 bases in between. Germline loops: CDR1 SGHRS, CDR2 YFSETQ. The CDR3 is made up of 14 amino acids. CDR3 in DNA: TGCGCCAGCAGGGTTGACATATCCTCCTACGAGCAGTACTTC. This encodes CASRVDISSYEQYF.

The gene calls are TRBV15 and TRBJ1-5, with D hard to call. Per the germline V gene, CDR1 is LNHNV and CDR2 is YYDKDF (reference sequence). Between the trimmed V and J ends, which lost 5 bases and 1 base, there was a span of 12 bases. This CDR3 comprises 15 residues. CDR3 sequence reads: CATSGGPGSNQPQHF. The CDR3 region has the DNA TGTGCCACCAGCGGTGGACCGGGAAGCAATCAGCCCCAGCATTTT.

The chain is built from TRBV9 and TRBJ1-1, with D tentatively TRBD1 (5 bases). The germline CDR1 and CDR2 sequences are SGDLS and YYNGEE. CDR3 length equals 13 residues. V gave up 2 bases and J gave up 4 bases, with 9 bases separating them. CDR3 protein: CASSVSGITEAFF. CDR3 in DNA: TGTGCCAGCAGCGTCTCAGGGATCACTGAAGCTTTCTTT.